Below are 30 T cell receptor beta chains sequenced from a single sample in a study of cytomegalovirus exposure and HLA in healthy donors. The PCR used 60 Vbeta and 13 Jbeta primers. The protocol was immunoSEQ multiplex PCR, while the TCRdb copy is restricted to in-frame clones and leaves out a portion. The sample has approximately 110,000 clones; about 76% are singletons. The sample consisted of PBMCs. Source of these receptors: a woman in her twenties or thirties in good health and CMV-seronegative.

This sequence joins TRBV30 and TRBJ1-5, with unresolved D. CDR1 is GTSNPN, CDR2 SVGIG, per germline (reference sequence). The CDR3 runs 14 residues. The V end was cut by 6 bases, the J end by 2 bases, with 14 bases between. The CDR3 DNA follows: TGTGCCTGTCAATCCGCGGGTGGCAATCAGCCCCAGCATTTT. Amino acids: CACQSAGGNQPQHF.

The rearrangement uses TRBV28 and TRBJ2-1, with 11 positions matching TRBD2. This CDR3 region has 17 residues. CDR1 is MDHEN, CDR2 SYDVKM, per germline. J was trimmed by 9 bases and V by 4 bases; bases with no gene match: 14. CDR3: CASSSNARLAGRAEQFF. The CDR3 bases are TGTGCCAGCAGTTCTAACGCGAGACTAGCGGGAAGGGCTGAGCAGTTCTTC.

The J gene is TRBJ1-1, the V gene TRBV7-9, with a possible D match to TRBD1 (5 bases). V gave up 4 bases and J gave up 7 bases, with 19 bases separating them. There are 15 residues in the CDR3. Germline V gene sequence: CDR1 SEHNR, CDR2 FQNEAQ (reference sequence). CDR3 nucleotide sequence: TGTGCCAGCAGCTCGCGACGACAGAATACGGTTGAAGCTTTCTTT. It specifies CASSSRRQNTVEAFF.

The rearrangement uses TRBV15 and TRBJ2-1; D is perhaps TRBD2 (5 bases). CDR1 is LNHNV and CDR2 is YYDKDF in the germline V gene (reference sequence). This CDR3 is built from 17 residues. Trimming cost V 0 bases and J 0 bases, with 12 bases left between them. CDR3 in amino acids: CATSRDLSGHSYNEQFF. CDR3 DNA sequence: TGTGCCACCAGCAGAGATCTGAGCGGCCACTCCTACAATGAGCAGTTCTTC.

This clone was counted a few times. The rearrangement links TRBV28 to TRBJ2-7; D is unclear. The length of the CDR3 is 13 residues. Germline CDR1 and CDR2: MDHEN and SYDVKM. Trimming removed 1 base from V and 5 bases from J, with 9 bases in between. The CDR3 protein is CASSLSKPHEQYF. The CDR3 region has the DNA TGTGCCAGCAGTTTATCTAAGCCCCACGAGCAGTACTTC.

The V gene is TRBV11-3, the J gene TRBJ2-3; 9 bases map to TRBD1. V trimming: 2 bases; J trimming: 3 bases; junction bases outside the gene matches: 3. The CDR3 loop spans 15 amino acids. Germline values: CDR1 SGHNT, CDR2 YENEEA. Here the CDR3 reads CASSLRTGVTDTQYF. CDR3 in DNA: TGTGCCAGCAGCTTACGGACAGGGGTGACAGATACGCAGTATTTT.

The chain recombines TRBV5-4 with TRBJ2-3; no reliable D call. Between the trimmed V and J ends, which lost 3 bases and 3 bases, there was a span of 11 bases. The CDR3 has 14 amino acids. The V gene's germline CDR1 is SGHNT and CDR2 YYREEE (reference sequence). CDR3 loop: CASSSWPKTDTQYF. In DNA form, the CDR3 reads TGTGCCAGCAGCTCCTGGCCGAAGACAGATACGCAGTATTTT.

This clone was picked up one time. This chain joins TRBV5-4 and TRBJ2-2; 9 bases agree with TRBD2. The V gene's germline CDR1 is SGHNT and CDR2 YYREEE (reference sequence). The CDR3 loop spans 16 amino acids. After removal of 3 bases from V and 2 bases from J, the junction contained 5 bases not matched to a gene. CDR3 loop: CASSSMTSGNTGELFF. In nucleotides, the CDR3 is TGTGCCAGCAGCTCAATGACTAGCGGAAACACCGGGGAGCTGTTTTTT. Supplemented by reference TRBV5-4 and TRBJ2-2, the full variable domain reads ETGVTQSPTHLIKTRGQQVTLRCSSQSGHNTVSWYQQALGQGPQFIFQYYREEENGRGNFPPRFSGLQFPNYSSELNVNALELDDSALYLCASSSMTSGNTGELFFGEGSRLTVL.

In regard to this clone: The germline gene is not matched at one end of the junction; a read error may be the cause. CDR3 amino acids: CSSGPLREGTDTQYF. The CDR3 nucleotides read TGTTCCAGCGGGCCTTTGCGGGAGGGTACAGATACGCAGTATTTT. The gene calls are TRBV7-9 and TRBJ2-3; TRBD2 agrees at 9 bases. The CDR3 loop spans 15 amino acids. In germline, CDR1 is SEHNR, CDR2 FQNEAQ (reference sequence). Full variable domain (outside the CDR3, taken from reference TRBV7-9 and TRBJ2-3): DTGVSQNPRHKITKRGQNVTFRCDPISEHNRLYWYRQTLGQGPEFLTYFQNEAQLEKSRLLSDRFSAERPKGSFSTLEIQRTEQGDSAMYLCSSGPLREGTDTQYFGPGTRLTVL.

The chain is built from TRBV2 and TRBJ1-4, with a tentative D call TRBD1 (6 bases). This CDR3 region has 12 residues. The ends were cut back, 7 bases at V and 7 bases at J, with 10 bases in the middle. Per germline, CDR1 SNHLY and CDR2 FYNNEI. The CDR3: CASKARGEKLFF. The CDR3 region has the DNA TGTGCCAGCAAGGCCAGGGGTGAAAAACTGTTTTTT.

The chain combines TRBV6-6 with TRBJ2-1, with D possibly TRBD2 on 6 matching bases. This CDR3 region has 16 residues. The V end was cut by 10 bases, the J end by 10 bases, with 29 bases between. Germline-derived CDR1 and CDR2 are MNHNY and SVGAGI (reference sequence). CDR3 bases: TGTGCCACCGCAACGGCTGGGGGGTCTTCATCACGGGAGCAGTTCTTC. Its protein is CATATAGGSSSREQFF.

This chain connects TRBV20-1 to TRBJ2-1; possibly TRBD1 for D (5 bases). V was cut by 5 bases and J by 10 bases, with 9 bases left in between. CDR1 DFQATT and CDR2 SNEGSKA come from the germline V gene (reference sequence). CDR3 length equals 10 residues. CDR3 protein: CSALDIEQFF. CDR3 DNA: TGCAGTGCTTTGGACATCGAGCAGTTCTTC.

The chain has TRBV6-1 and TRBJ1-2, with D possibly TRBD1 on 5 matching bases. V dropped 1 base and J dropped 8 bases, with 17 bases sitting between them. Germline loops: CDR1 MNHNS, CDR2 SASEGT. This CDR3 has 15 residues. The CDR3 DNA reads TGTGCCAGCAGTGAAGTAGGGTTGACAGAGAGGGGCTACACCTTC. Protein sequence: CASSEVGLTERGYTF.

The gene calls are TRBV10-3 and TRBJ2-7, with D maybe TRBD2 (6 bases). V lost 2 bases and J lost 2, with 10 bases in between. This CDR3 is built from 14 residues. CDR1 is ENHRY and CDR2 is SYGVKD in the germline V gene. DNA for the CDR3: TGTGCCATCAGTGAGACTAGCTCGCCCTACGAGCAGTACTTC. It specifies CAISETSSPYEQYF.

J is TRBJ2-3 and V is TRBV5-1; 7 nucleotides align to TRBD1. The CDR3 is 15 amino acids. Trimming at V came to 0 bases and at J to 4 bases, leaving 5 bases not matched to a gene. CDR1 SGHRS and CDR2 YFSETQ come from the germline V gene. In DNA form, the CDR3 reads TGCGCCAGCAGCTTGGGGGACAGCCCCCCAGATACGCAGTATTTT. Translating it yields CASSLGDSPPDTQYF.

V usage is TRBV30 and J usage is TRBJ1-6; the D is unclear. V lost 1 base to trimming and J lost 14 bases, with 21 bases between them. CDR3 size: 15 residues. Germline V gives CDR1 GTSNPN, CDR2 SVGIG (reference sequence). The CDR3 DNA reads TGTGCCTGGAGTGGACCCCCCACTGCGTCGGGGACCCTCCACTTT. Protein product: CAWSGPPTASGTLHF.

This chain connects TRBV7-8 to TRBJ2-7; TRBD2 matches at 10 bases. The germline V gene has CDR1 SGHVS and CDR2 FQNEAQ. The ends lost 1 base at V and 1 base at J; junction bases unmatched: 7. The CDR3 runs 17 residues. The CDR3 region has the DNA TGTGCCAGCAGCTTAGTGAGCGGGAGGGCCAATTCCTACGAGCAGTACTTC. Protein sequence: CASSLVSGRANSYEQYF. Complete variable domain (other parts from reference TRBV7-8 and TRBJ2-7): GAGVSQSPRYKVAKRGQDVALRCDPISGHVSLFWYQQALGQGPEFLTYFQNEAQLDKSGLPSDRFFAERPEGSVSTLKIQRTQQEDSAVYLCASSLVSGRANSYEQYFGPGTRLTVT.

Here the CDR3 reads CASWAATNTEAFF. DNA for the CDR3: TGTGCCAGCTGGGCCGCCACGAACACTGAAGCTTTCTTT. The chain uses TRBV28 and TRBJ1-1, with D uncertain. The CDR3 sequence is 13 residues long. Germline V gene lookup returns CDR1 MDHEN and CDR2 SYDVKM. V lost 8 bases to trimming and J lost 1 base, with 11 bases between them. Filled out from reference TRBV28 and TRBJ1-1, the complete variable domain reads DVKVTQSSRYLVKRTGEKVFLECVQDMDHENMFWYRQDPGLGLRLIYFSYDVKMKEKGDIPEGYSVSREKKERFSLILESASTNQTSMYLCASWAATNTEAFFGQGTRLTVV.

The V and J genes are TRBV7-3 and TRBJ2-3, with D possibly being TRBD1 (6 bases). CDR3 length: 13 amino acids. Germline V lookup: CDR1 SGHTA, CDR2 FQGTGA. V was shortened by 5 bases and J by 10 bases, with 16 bases between the two germline ends. CDR3 loop: CASSKRQATAQYF. For the CDR3, the DNA is TGTGCCAGCAGCAAACGACAGGCCACGGCGCAGTATTTT.

The chain couples TRBV14 to TRBJ2-7; tentative D call: TRBD2 (6 bases). This CDR3 has 16 residues. In germline, CDR1 is SGHDN, CDR2 FVKESK. Trimming took off 1 base at V and 7 bases at J, with 20 bases between the two ends. The DNA for the CDR3 is TGTGCCAGCAGCCAAGCCGGGGGACGCCATGAAGGGGAGCAGTACTTC. This encodes CASSQAGGRHEGEQYF.

The chain uses TRBV9 and TRBJ2-1; 7 nucleotides line up with TRBD2. J lost 6 bases, V lost 1 base, and 4 bases had no gene match. Per germline, CDR1 SGDLS and CDR2 YYNGEE. The CDR3 loop spans 14 amino acids. DNA of the CDR3: TGTGCCAGCAGCGTACAGACTAGCTCCAATGAGCAGTTCTTC. This translates into CASSVQTSSNEQFF. The full variable domain, with the rest looked up from reference TRBV9 and TRBJ2-1, is DSGVTQTPKHLITATGQRVTLRCSPRSGDLSVYWYQQSLDQGLQFLIQYYNGEERAKGNILERFSAQQFPDLHSELNLSSLELGDSALYFCASSVQTSSNEQFFGPGTRLTVL.

The DNA of the CDR3 is TGTGCCAGCAGCTGGGGAAGGGGCGAGCAGTACTTC. Translation: CASSWGRGEQYF. The chain employs TRBV5-6 and TRBJ2-7; possibly TRBD1 for D (5 bases). The CDR3 sequence is 12 residues long. The V end lost 3 bases, the J end lost 6 bases, and 10 bases lay between the germline ends. Per the germline V gene, CDR1 is SGHDT and CDR2 is YYEEEE.

In this sample, this clone turned up a few times. The chain has TRBV5-6 and TRBJ1-1; 7 nucleotides align to TRBD1. The J segment lost 11 bases and the V segment lost 3 bases, leaving 10 bases of the junction unmatched. This CDR3 has 13 amino acids. In germline, CDR1 is SGHDT, CDR2 YYEEEE. In nucleotides, the CDR3 is TGTGCCAGCAGCTGGGGCAGACAGGGTCAGGCTTTCTTT. Protein: CASSWGRQGQAFF.

This chain connects TRBV2 to TRBJ2-7, with D possibly being TRBD1 (6 bases). The germline CDR1 and CDR2 sequences are SNHLY and FYNNEI. Trimming left V 6 bases short and J 2 bases short, with 8 bases between. The CDR3 runs 12 residues. As DNA, the CDR3 is TGTGCCAGCAGGGGGGCGACCTACGAGCAGTACTTC. It is translated as CASRGATYEQYF.

This chain uses TRBV2 with TRBJ2-7, with D uncertain. V was shortened by 5 bases and J by 6 bases, with 8 bases between the two germline ends. The germline gives CDR1 SNHLY, CDR2 FYNNEI. This CDR3 region has 11 residues. The CDR3 region is CASSMAREQYF. CDR3 DNA sequence: TGTGCCAGCAGTATGGCTCGCGAGCAGTACTTC. The full variable domain, in which reference TRBV2 and TRBJ2-7 provide the parts outside the CDR3, is EPEVTQTPSHQVTQMGQEVILRCVPISNHLYFYWYRQILGQKVEFLVSFYNNEISEKSEIFDDQFSVERPDGSNFTLKIRSTKLEDSAMYFCASSMAREQYFGPGTRLTVT.

The genes are TRBV6-5 and TRBJ1-3; a weak D match, TRBD1 (6 bases). CDR3 size: 15 residues. Germline values: CDR1 MNHEY, CDR2 SVGAGI. Trimming stripped 5 bases from V and 1 base from J, with 12 bases between. CDR3 coding DNA: TGTGCCAGCAGTGCCTTTAGGGGGTCTGGAAACACCATATATTTT. It specifies CASSAFRGSGNTIYF.

V and J are TRBV12-2 and TRBJ2-2; the D call of TRBD1 is as the table states it, not checked on the DNA. TRBV12-2 is a pseudogene locus. This CDR3 region has 17 residues. The CDR3 loop reads CASRYKTGGEYTGELFF. DNA for the CDR3: TGTGCAAGTCGATATAAGACAGGGGGGGAGTATACCGGGGAGCTGTTTTTT.

The gene calls are TRBV11-1 and TRBJ2-5, with TRBD1 identical over 10 bases. The CDR3 spans 14 residues. Trimming at V came to 4 bases and at J to 8 bases, leaving 7 bases not matched to a gene. Per the germline V gene, CDR1 is SGHAT and CDR2 is FQDESV (reference sequence). Here the CDR3 reads CASSSRTGGLTQYF. CDR3 in DNA: TGTGCCAGCAGCTCACGGACAGGGGGGCTAACCCAGTACTTC.

This clone was observed once. One end of the junction fails to match germline, which may point to a read error. The V and J genes are TRBV7-9 and TRBJ1-5, with D possibly TRBD1 on 5 matching bases. Germline loops: CDR1 SEHNR, CDR2 FQNEAQ (reference sequence). This CDR3 is built from 18 residues. CDR3 DNA sequence: TGTTCCAGCAGCTTAGGTACCCTCAACACCGGTTGGGGCCAGCCCCAGCATTTT. Translated, it gives CSSSLGTLNTGWGQPQHF.

The chain is built from TRBV6-1 and TRBJ2-7; a possible D gene is TRBD2 (5 bases). The CDR3 is 17 amino acids. V lost 2 bases, J lost 3 bases, and 20 bases lay in between. Per the germline V gene, CDR1 is MNHNS and CDR2 is SASEGT. CDR3 coding DNA: TGTGCCAGCAGTGAAATTCGAATAAGCGGTCGTGGCTACGAGCAGTACTTC. Residues: CASSEIRISGRGYEQYF.